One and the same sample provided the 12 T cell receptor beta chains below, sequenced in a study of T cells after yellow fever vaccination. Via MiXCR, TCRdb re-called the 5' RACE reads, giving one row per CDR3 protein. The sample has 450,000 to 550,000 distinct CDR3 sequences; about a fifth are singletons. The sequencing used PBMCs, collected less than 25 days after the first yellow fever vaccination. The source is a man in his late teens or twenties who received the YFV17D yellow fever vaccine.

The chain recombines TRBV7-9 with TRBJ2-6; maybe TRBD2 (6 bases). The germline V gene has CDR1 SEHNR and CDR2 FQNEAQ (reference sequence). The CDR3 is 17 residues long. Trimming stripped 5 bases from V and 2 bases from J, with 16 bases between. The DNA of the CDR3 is TGTGCCAGCAGCAAGACGGGGGTCCCCACTGGGGCCAACGTCCTGACTTTC. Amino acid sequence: CASSKTGVPTGANVLTF.

Here the CDR3 reads CASSLGNRSRGRANYGYTF. CDR3 coding DNA: TGCGCCAGCAGCCTGGGGAATAGGAGTCGTGGAAGAGCTAACTATGGCTACACCTTC. The chain is built from TRBV5-1 and TRBJ1-2; D call uncertain. The germline CDR1 and CDR2 sequences are SGHRS and YFSETQ. The CDR3 loop spans 19 amino acids. V lost 4 bases and J 0 bases, leaving 25 bases between the germline ends.

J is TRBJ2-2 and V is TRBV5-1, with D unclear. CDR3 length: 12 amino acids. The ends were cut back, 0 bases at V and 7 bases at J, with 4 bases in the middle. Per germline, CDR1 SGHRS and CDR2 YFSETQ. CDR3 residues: CASSLAVGELFF. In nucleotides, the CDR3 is TGCGCCAGCAGCTTGGCGGTCGGGGAGCTGTTTTTT.

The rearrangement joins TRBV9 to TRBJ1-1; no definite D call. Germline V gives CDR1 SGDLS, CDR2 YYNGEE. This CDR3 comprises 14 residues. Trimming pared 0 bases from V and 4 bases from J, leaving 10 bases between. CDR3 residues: CASSVGPQATEAFF. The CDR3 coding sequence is TGTGCCAGCAGCGTAGGTCCCCAGGCCACTGAAGCTTTCTTT. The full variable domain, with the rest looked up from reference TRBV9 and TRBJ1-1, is DSGVTQTPKHLITATGQRVTLRCSPRSGDLSVYWYQQSLDQGLQFLIQYYNGEERAKGNILERFSAQQFPDLHSELNLSSLELGDSALYFCASSVGPQATEAFFGQGTRLTVV.

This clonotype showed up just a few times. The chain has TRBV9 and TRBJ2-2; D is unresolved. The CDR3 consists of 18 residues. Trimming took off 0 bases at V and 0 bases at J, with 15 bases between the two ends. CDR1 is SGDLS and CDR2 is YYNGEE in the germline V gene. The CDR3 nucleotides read TGTGCCAGCAGCGTAGCTGCAGGAAGAGGTTCGAACACCGGGGAGCTGTTTTTT. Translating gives CASSVAAGRGSNTGELFF.

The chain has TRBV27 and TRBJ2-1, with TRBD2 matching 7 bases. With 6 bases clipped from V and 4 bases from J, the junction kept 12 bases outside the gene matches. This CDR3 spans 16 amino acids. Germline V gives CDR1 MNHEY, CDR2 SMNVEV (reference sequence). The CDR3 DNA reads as TGTGCCAGCAGGACGCCCCGAGCGGGGCCTTACAATGAGCAGTTCTTC. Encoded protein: CASRTPRAGPYNEQFF.

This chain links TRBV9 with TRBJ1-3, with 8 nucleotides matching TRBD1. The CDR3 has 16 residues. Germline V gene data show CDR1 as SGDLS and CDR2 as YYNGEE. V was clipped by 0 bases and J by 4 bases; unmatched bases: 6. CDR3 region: CASSVARTGSGNTIYF. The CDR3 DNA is TGTGCCAGCAGCGTAGCACGGACAGGGTCCGGAAACACCATATATTTT. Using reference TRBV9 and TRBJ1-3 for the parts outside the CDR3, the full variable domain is DSGVTQTPKHLITATGQRVTLRCSPRSGDLSVYWYQQSLDQGLQFLIQYYNGEERAKGNILERFSAQQFPDLHSELNLSSLELGDSALYFCASSVARTGSGNTIYFGEGSWLTVV.

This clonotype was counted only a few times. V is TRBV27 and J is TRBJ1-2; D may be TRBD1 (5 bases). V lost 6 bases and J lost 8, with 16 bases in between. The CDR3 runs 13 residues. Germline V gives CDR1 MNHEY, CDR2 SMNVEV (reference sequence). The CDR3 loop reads CASRTTGSLGYTF. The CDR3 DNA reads TGTGCCAGCAGAACTACAGGTTCCCTAGGCTACACCTTC.

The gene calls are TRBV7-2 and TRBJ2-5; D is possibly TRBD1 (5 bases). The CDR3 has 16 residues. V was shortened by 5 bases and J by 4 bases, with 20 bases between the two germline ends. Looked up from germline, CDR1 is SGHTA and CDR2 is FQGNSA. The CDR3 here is CASSRRTATRGETQYF. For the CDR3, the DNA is TGTGCCAGCAGCCGGCGAACGGCCACAAGGGGAGAGACCCAGTACTTC.

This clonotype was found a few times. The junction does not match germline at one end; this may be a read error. CDR3 sequence: CASSQGRTGADF. In nucleotides, the CDR3 is TGTGCCAGCAGCCAAGGCCGGACAGGGGCCGACTTT. The chain couples TRBV3-1 to TRBJ1-4, with 9 bases fitting TRBD1. Per the germline V gene, CDR1 is LGHDT and CDR2 is YNNKEL (reference sequence). CDR3 length equals 12 residues.

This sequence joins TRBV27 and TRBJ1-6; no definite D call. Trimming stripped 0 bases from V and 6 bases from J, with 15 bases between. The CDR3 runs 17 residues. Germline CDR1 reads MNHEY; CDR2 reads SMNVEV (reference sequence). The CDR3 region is CASSLSLQSTLNSPLHF. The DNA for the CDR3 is TGTGCCAGCAGTTTATCTCTACAGAGCACCCTTAATTCACCCCTCCACTTT.

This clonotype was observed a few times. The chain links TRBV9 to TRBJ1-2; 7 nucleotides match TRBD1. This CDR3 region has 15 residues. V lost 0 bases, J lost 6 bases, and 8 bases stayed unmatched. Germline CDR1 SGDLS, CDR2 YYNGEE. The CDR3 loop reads CASSVDQGVRNGYTF. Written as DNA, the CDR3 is TGTGCCAGCAGCGTAGACCAGGGGGTGCGTAATGGCTACACCTTC.